Detailed here is one T cell receptor (beta chain). Its antigen is not identified. The V end was cut by 1 base, the J end by 10 bases, with 10 bases between. The CDR3 contains 12 residues. Germline lookup yields CDR1 SEHNR and CDR2 FQNEAQ (reference sequence). This entry comes from a study of cytomegalovirus exposure and HLA in healthy donors. Notes on the study in general: Reportedly, TCR beta sequences accurately predicted HLA-A and HLA-B alleles in most subjects. Highest at DRB1 and lowest at HLA-C, TCR association rates differed among HLA loci in a later analysis. Immune exposure was documented only through CMV serostatus. In a later analysis, the majority of CMV-associated beta chains seemingly showed HLA restriction.

With 60 Vbeta and 13 Jbeta primers, the PCR was carried out. Method: immunoSEQ multiplex PCR; TCRdb's copy keeps in-frame clones and lacks some. The data contain around 130,000 clones, 74% of them singletons. The receptor comes from a woman aged 45-65 years in good health and CMV-seropositive. V and J are TRBV7-9 and TRBJ1-1; TRBD1 might be the D (6 bases). The sequenced material came from PBMCs. CDR3 region: CASSLGGGRAFF. The CDR3 DNA reads as TGTGCCAGCAGCTTAGGTGGGGGCCGAGCTTTCTTT.